This is a list of T cell receptor beta chains from one sample in a study of T cell repertoires in cytomegalovirus infection. A single record per CDR3 protein comes from TCRdb applying MiXCR to the reads. The table has about 230,000 distinct CDR3 sequences, under 8.5% seen once. Source material: PBMCs. The source of these receptors is a human donor in good health (CMV status not recorded). Some clones in this sample may be carry-over from other donors' samples. CDR3s include the opening cysteine and the closing phenylalanine or tryptophan. The D gene is left open where the match is weak. Not every row has a clone size; where given, it reads once, few, many or a size class.

j_gene: TRBJ2-3
abundance: many
d_gene: NA
v_gene: TRBV9
len: 12
CDR3aa: CASKGPDGTQYF
CDR3nt: TGTGCCAGCAAGGGACCTGACGGTACGCAGTATTTT

j_gene: TRBJ1-5
abundance: many
d_gene: NA
v_gene: TRBV20-1
len: 14
CDR3aa: CSARALYLNQPQHF
CDR3nt: TGCAGTGCTAGAGCCCTGTATCTCAATCAGCCCCAGCATTTT

j_gene: TRBJ1-1
abundance: many
d_gene: NA
v_gene: TRBV4-1
len: 15
CDR3aa: CASSQRGDLSTEAFF
CDR3nt: TGCGCCAGCAGCCAACGCGGGGACCTGAGCACTGAAGCTTTCTTT

j_gene: TRBJ2-5
abundance: many
d_gene: NA
v_gene: TRBV20-1
len: 12
CDR3aa: CSARVPLKTQYF
CDR3nt: TGCAGTGCTAGAGTTCCCCTAAAGACCCAGTACTTC

j_gene: TRBJ2-1
abundance: many
d_gene: NA
v_gene: TRBV7-8
len: 15
CDR3aa: CASSHRRVEKDEQFF
CDR3nt: TGTGCCAGCAGCCATAGGAGGGTTGAAAAGGATGAGCAGTTCTTC

j_gene: TRBJ2-1
abundance: NA
d_gene: TRBD2
v_gene: TRBV20-1
len: 17
CDR3aa: CSARDPTSGGDYNEQFF
CDR3nt: TGCAGTGCTCGGGACCCGACTAGCGGGGGAGACTACAATGAGCAGTTCTTC

j_gene: TRBJ1-2
abundance: many
d_gene: NA
v_gene: TRBV28
len: 14
CDR3aa: CASSSIRGNYGYTF
CDR3nt: TGTGCCAGCAGTTCCATCAGGGGTAACTATGGCTACACCTTC

j_gene: TRBJ1-2
abundance: many
d_gene: NA
v_gene: TRBV15
len: 14
CDR3aa: CATSRVEQWGGYTF
CDR3nt: TGTGCCACCAGCAGAGTTGAACAGTGGGGCGGCTACACCTTC

j_gene: TRBJ2-2
abundance: many
d_gene: NA
v_gene: TRBV12-3/TRBV12-4
len: 15
CDR3aa: CASSLQALGIGELFF
CDR3nt: TGTGCCAGCAGTTTACAAGCGCTCGGTATCGGGGAGCTGTTTTTT

j_gene: TRBJ1-1
abundance: few
d_gene: NA
v_gene: TRBV6-2/TRBV6-3
len: 14
CDR3aa: CASSLRAQSTEAFF
CDR3nt: TGTGCCAGCAGCCTCAGGGCTCAAAGCACTGAAGCTTTCTTT

j_gene: TRBJ2-5
abundance: many
d_gene: NA
v_gene: TRBV12-3/TRBV12-4
len: 15
CDR3aa: CASSFKTGHQETQYF
CDR3nt: TGTGCCAGCAGTTTTAAAACAGGGCACCAAGAGACCCAGTACTTC

j_gene: TRBJ2-1
abundance: many
d_gene: TRBD1
v_gene: TRBV12-3/TRBV12-4
len: 13
CDR3aa: CASSWTGVNEQFF
CDR3nt: TGTGCCAGCAGTTGGACAGGGGTCAATGAGCAGTTCTTC

j_gene: TRBJ1-5
abundance: many
d_gene: TRBD1
v_gene: TRBV7-2
len: 14
CDR3aa: CASSLTGSGQPQHF
CDR3nt: TGTGCCAGCAGTTTGACAGGGAGCGGTCAGCCCCAGCATTTT

j_gene: TRBJ2-1
abundance: many
d_gene: TRBD1
v_gene: TRBV29-1
len: 13
CDR3aa: CSVQQGSGYEQFF
CDR3nt: TGCAGCGTTCAACAGGGGAGTGGGTATGAGCAGTTCTTC

j_gene: TRBJ1-1
abundance: NA
d_gene: NA
v_gene: TRBV29-1
len: 17
CDR3aa: CSGAHSSRGSWKTEAFF
CDR3nt: TGCAGCGGGGCGCACTCTAGTCGGGGCAGTTGGAAGACTGAAGCTTTCTTT

j_gene: TRBJ2-2
abundance: many
d_gene: TRBD1
v_gene: TRBV4-1
len: 21
CDR3aa: CASSRNLPGQGFIDNTGELFF
CDR3nt: TGCGCCAGCAGCCGGAACCTACCGGGACAGGGGTTTATCGATAACACCGGGGAGCTGTTTTTT

j_gene: TRBJ2-2
abundance: many
d_gene: TRBD2
v_gene: TRBV6-2/TRBV6-3
len: 17
CDR3aa: CASSYPGLAGDTGELFF
CDR3nt: TGTGCCAGCAGTTACCCCGGACTAGCGGGGGACACCGGGGAGCTGTTTTTT